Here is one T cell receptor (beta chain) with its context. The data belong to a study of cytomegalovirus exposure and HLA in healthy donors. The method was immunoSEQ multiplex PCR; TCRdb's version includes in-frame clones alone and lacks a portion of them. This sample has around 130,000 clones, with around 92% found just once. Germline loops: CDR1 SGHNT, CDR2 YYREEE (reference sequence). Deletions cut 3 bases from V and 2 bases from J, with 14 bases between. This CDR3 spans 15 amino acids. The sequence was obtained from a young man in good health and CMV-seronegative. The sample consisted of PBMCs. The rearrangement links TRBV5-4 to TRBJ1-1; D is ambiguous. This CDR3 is CASSSAPRGNTEAFF. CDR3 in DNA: TGTGCCAGCAGCTCCGCACCCCGGGGAAACACTGAAGCTTTCTTT.